This T cell receptor beta chain derives from a study of graft-versus-host responses after intestinal transplantation. Across the whole study: Every one of the recipients received anti-thymocyte globulin induction and afterwards took tacrolimus and steroids for three to four years. Study results and limitations: Recipient-marrow GvH clones were detected, some having first appeared in ileum or blood. Early post-transplant HvG declines showed an association with peak circulating GvH clone levels.

Notes on this clone: The antigen is unknown.

V was trimmed by 3 bases and J by 2 bases, leaving 11 bases between them. From germline, CDR1 is MNHNS and CDR2 SASEGT. This CDR3 region has 14 residues. Clones were read by immunoSEQ multiplex PCR, and TCRdb kept only the in-frame ones, dropping some. Of just over 20,000 clones in the sample, approximately 89% were seen once. The material sequenced was PBMCs, taken roughly ten weeks after intestinal transplantation. The sequence was obtained from a human patient who received an intestinal transplant, so some T cells may come from the graft donor. The chain links TRBV6-1 to TRBJ2-7; no clear D gene. The CDR3 DNA sequence: TGTGCCAGCAGTGATATTTCTGTAACCTACGAGCAGTACTTC. This translates into CASSDISVTYEQYF.